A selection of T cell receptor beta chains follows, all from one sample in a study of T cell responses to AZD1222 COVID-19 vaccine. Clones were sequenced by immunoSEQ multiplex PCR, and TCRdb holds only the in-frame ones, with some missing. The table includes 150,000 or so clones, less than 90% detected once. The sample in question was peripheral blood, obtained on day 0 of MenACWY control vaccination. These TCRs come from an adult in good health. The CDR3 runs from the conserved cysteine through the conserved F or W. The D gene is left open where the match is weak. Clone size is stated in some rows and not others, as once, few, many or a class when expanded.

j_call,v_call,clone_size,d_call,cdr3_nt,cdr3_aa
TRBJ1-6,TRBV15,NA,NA,TGTGCCACCAGCAGAGACAAGGGCTTAGGTTCACCCCTCCACTTT,CATSRDKGLGSPLHF
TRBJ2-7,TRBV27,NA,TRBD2,TGTGCCAGCAGTGCCCGCGGGAGTGACGAGCAGTACTTC,CASSARGSDEQYF
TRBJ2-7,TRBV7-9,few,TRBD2,TGTGCCAGCGGGACTAGCGGGAGTCTAAACGAGCAGTACTTC,CASGTSGSLNEQYF
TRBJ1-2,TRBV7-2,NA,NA,TGTGCCAGCAGCGCCAGGGGAGGGTTATATGGCTACACCTTC,CASSARGGLYGYTF
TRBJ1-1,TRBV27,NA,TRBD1,TGTGCCAGCAGCGGACAGGGAAACACTGAAGCTTTCTTT,CASSGQGNTEAFF
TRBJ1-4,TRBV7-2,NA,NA,TGTGCCAGCAGCTTAGGAGACAGCGATGGTGAAAAACTGTTTTTT,CASSLGDSDGEKLFF
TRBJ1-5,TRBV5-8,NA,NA,TGTGCCAGCAGCACTAACAGGGATCCGCTCGGCAATCAGCCCCAGCATTTT,CASSTNRDPLGNQPQHF
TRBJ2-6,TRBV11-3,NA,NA,TGTGCCAGCAGCTTTGGCAGCACGTCTGGGGCCAACGTCCTGACTTTC,CASSFGSTSGANVLTF
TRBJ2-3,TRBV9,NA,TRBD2,TGTGCCAGCAGCGTAGCCTCTTCCAGCGGGGGAACAGATACGCAGTATTTT,CASSVASSSGGTDTQYF
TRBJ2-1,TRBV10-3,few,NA,TGTGCCATCAGTGAGCAGATGGGATTCGTTCTAAGGGAGCAGTTCTTC,CAISEQMGFVLREQFF
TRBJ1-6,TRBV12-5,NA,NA,TGTGCTAGTGGTTTGGTCCATGGGGCGACCTATAATTCACCCCTCCACTTT,CASGLVHGATYNSPLHF
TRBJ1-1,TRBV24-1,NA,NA,TGTGCCACCAGTGAGAGGGACACTGAAGCTTTCTTT,CATSERDTEAFF
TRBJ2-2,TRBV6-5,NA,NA,TGTGCCAGCAGCCCACCAGGACCGATTACCGGGGAGCTGTTTTTT,CASSPPGPITGELFF
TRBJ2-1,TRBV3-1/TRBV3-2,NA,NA,TGTGCCAGCAGCCCCGATGGGAGAGAGCAGTTCTTC,CASSPDGREQFF
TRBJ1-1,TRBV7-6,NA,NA,TGTGCCAGCAGCTATCGAGGAGGGGGGGAAGCTTTCTTT,CASSYRGGGEAFF
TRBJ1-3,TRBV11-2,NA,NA,TGTGCCAGCAGCGACCCGGCAGGGGAAACCATATATTTT,CASSDPAGETIYF
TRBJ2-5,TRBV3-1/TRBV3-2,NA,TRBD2,TGTGCCAGCAGCCAAGAGTTATCTAGCGGGGGGGCCGATCGACAAGAGACCCAGTACTTC,CASSQELSSGGADRQETQYF
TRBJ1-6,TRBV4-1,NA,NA,TGCGCCAGCAGCCCTGACGGTGGCTCCTATAATTCACCCCTCCACTTT,CASSPDGGSYNSPLHF
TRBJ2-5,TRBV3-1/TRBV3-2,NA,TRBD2,TGTGCCAGCAGCCCTGGGAGGTCAGCGGGGGGCGAGACCCAGTACTTC,CASSPGRSAGGETQYF
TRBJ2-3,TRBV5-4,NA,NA,TGTGCCAGCAGCTTGGTCTCAGCACCCCCCACAGATACGCAGTATTTT,CASSLVSAPPTDTQYF
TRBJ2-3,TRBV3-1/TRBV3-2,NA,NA,TGTGCCAGCAGCCAAGGGGACCCGGACACAGATACGCAGTATTTT,CASSQGDPDTDTQYF
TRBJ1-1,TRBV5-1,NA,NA,TGCGCCAGCAGCTTGACGGCGTCGAACACTGAAGCTTTCTTT,CASSLTASNTEAFF
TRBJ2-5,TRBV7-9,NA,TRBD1,TGTGCCAGCAGCTTCGATCGTACAGGGGGCCAAGAGACCCAGTACTTC,CASSFDRTGGQETQYF
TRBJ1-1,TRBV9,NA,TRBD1,TGTGCCAGCAGCTCCTGGACAGGGGACACTGAAGCTTTCTTT,CASSSWTGDTEAFF
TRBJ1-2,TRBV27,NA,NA,TGTGCCAGCAGTTTATCCGGCCAACTCTATGGCTACACCTTC,CASSLSGQLYGYTF
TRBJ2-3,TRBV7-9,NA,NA,TGTGCCAGCAGCTTGTCAAGACGGGCGATCCTGACAGATACGCAGTATTTT,CASSLSRRAILTDTQYF
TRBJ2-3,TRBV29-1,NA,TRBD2,TGCAGCGTTTCTCTTAGCGGGGGGGGCACAGATACGCAGTATTTT,CSVSLSGGGTDTQYF
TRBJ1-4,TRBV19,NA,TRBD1,TGTGCCAGTAGTATAGCTCAGGGGGCGGATGAAAAACTGTTTTTT,CASSIAQGADEKLFF
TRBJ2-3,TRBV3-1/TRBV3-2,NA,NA,TGTGCCAGCAGCCAAGGGTCCCGGGGCACAGATACGCAGTATTTT,CASSQGSRGTDTQYF
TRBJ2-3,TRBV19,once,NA,TGTGCCAGTAGTATAACAGGAAATACAGATACGCAGTATTTT,CASSITGNTDTQYF
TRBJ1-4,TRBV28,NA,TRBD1,TGTGCCAGCAGATCGGGCAGGGGGGAAAAACTGTTTTTT,CASRSGRGEKLFF
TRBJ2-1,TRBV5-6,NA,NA,TGTGCCAGCAGCTTGGCCAAGTATGGCAATGAGCAGTTCTTC,CASSLAKYGNEQFF
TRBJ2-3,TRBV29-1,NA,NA,TGCAGCGTTGAAGATGGGGCAGATACGCAGTATTTT,CSVEDGADTQYF
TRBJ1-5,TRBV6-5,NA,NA,TGTGCCAGCCAATTAACAGGGTTCAATCAGCCCCAGCATTTT,CASQLTGFNQPQHF
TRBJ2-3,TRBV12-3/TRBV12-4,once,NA,TGTGCCAGTGGGGTTCTAGATACGCAGTATTTT,CASGVLDTQYF
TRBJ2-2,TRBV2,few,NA,TGTGCCACCTCGGAGAACACCGGGGAGCTGTTTTTT,CATSENTGELFF
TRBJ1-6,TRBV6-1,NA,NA,TGTGCCAGCAGAGAAAGGTGGCGCAGGGGCGGCTATAATTCACCCCTCCACTTT,CASRERWRRGGYNSPLHF
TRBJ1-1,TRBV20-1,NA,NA,TGCAGTGCTAGTATCCCAGGGGCAGTCACTGAAGCTTTCTTT,CSASIPGAVTEAFF
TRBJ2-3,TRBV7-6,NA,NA,TGTGCCAGCAGCTTAGCGACGGCTAGCACAGATACGCAGTATTTT,CASSLATASTDTQYF
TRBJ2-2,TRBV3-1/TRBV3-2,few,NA,TGTGCCAGCAGCCAAGAATCCGCAGGCTTCGCCATATCTTACACCGGGGAGCTGTTTTTT,CASSQESAGFAISYTGELFF
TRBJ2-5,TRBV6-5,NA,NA,TGTGCCAGCAGGAGTTCAAGGGAGACCCAGTACTTC,CASRSSRETQYF
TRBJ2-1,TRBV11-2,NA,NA,TGTGCCAGCAGCCATGGGACTCTCCTCTCCTACAATGAGCAGTTCTTC,CASSHGTLLSYNEQFF
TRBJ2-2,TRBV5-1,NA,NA,TGCGCCAGCGGAGTCTTGGGTGGGGCCGGGGAGCTGTTTTTT,CASGVLGGAGELFF